This T cell receptor (beta chain) came from a study of yellow fever vaccine responses in identical twins. MiXCR, run by TCRdb on the RT-PCR reads, gives a single entry per CDR3 protein. Of 1,300 to 1,500 distinct CDR3 sequences in the sample, 84% were seen once. The origin of this receptor is a woman between 18 and 29 years old who received the yellow fever vaccine. Sequencing used T cells from blood (PBMCs), unsorted or a sorted subset (not recorded which), obtained before or after yellow fever vaccination (not recorded which).

This CDR3 reads CASSQSGDWSRLMNTEAFF. CDR3 nucleotides: TGCGCCAGCAGCCAATCTGGCGATTGGAGTCGGCTTATGAACACTGAAGCTTTCTTT. The gene calls are TRBV4-3 and TRBJ1-1; D is uncertain. The V gene lost 2 bases and the J gene lost 0 bases, with 22 bases spanning the gap. The CDR3 totals 19 residues. Germline assignment: CDR1 LGHNA and CDR2 YSLEER.